This T cell receptor beta chain was sequenced for a study of blood T cell repertoires in COVID-19. Study-level background: Spain, Italy and the United States supplied samples that represented acute and convalescent COVID-19. Sample material is recorded as cDNA or gDNA derived from T cells, B-cell-depleted T cells, or PBMCs.

Methods used by the authors: Reference gene primer amplification gave estimated nucleated cell counts. Using immunoSEQ multiplex PCR, the repertoire was profiled, and TCRdb retains in-frame clones only, with some absent. V and J calls and clone size follow that table, whereas D and trimming were derived from the DNA. The repertoire holds some 250,000 clones, approximately 90% seen once, with 2.2% in the top ten. This receptor was identified in a man aged 30-40 years who had recovered from COVID-19. Sequenced: peripheral blood.

The CDR3 sequence: CASSYPLGTGGTEAFF. CDR3 bases: TGTGCCAGCAGTTACCCTCTGGGGACAGGGGGCACTGAAGCTTTCTTT. The chain carries TRBV6-5 and TRBJ1-1; 11 positions match TRBD1. J was trimmed by 4 bases and V by 2 bases; bases with no gene match: 6. This CDR3 spans 16 amino acids. From germline, CDR1 is MNHEY and CDR2 SVGAGI.